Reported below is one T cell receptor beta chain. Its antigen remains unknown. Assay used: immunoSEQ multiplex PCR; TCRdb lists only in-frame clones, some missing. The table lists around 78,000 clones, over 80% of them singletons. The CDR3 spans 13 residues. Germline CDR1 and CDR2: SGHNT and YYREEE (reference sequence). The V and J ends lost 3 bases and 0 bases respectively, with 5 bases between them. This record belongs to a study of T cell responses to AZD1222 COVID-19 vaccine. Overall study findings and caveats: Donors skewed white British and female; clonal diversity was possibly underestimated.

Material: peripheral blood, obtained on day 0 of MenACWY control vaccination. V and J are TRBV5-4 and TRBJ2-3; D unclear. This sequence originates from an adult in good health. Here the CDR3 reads CASSSTSTDTQYF. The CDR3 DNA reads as TGTGCCAGCAGCTCGACTAGCACAGATACGCAGTATTTT.